The next 14 T cell receptor beta chains were all read from a single sample in a study of shared clonotypes between healthy human individuals. TCRdb's table, derived via immunoSEQ multiplex PCR, lists solely in-frame clones and lacks some. This table holds 2 million to 2.5 million clones, 90% to 97% found once. Sequenced: naive CD4+ T cells sorted from blood. The subset is: CD45RA+ positively selected. The source is a man aged 18 to 29 in good health.

The V and J genes are TRBV1 and TRBJ2-2; the D call of TRBD2 is as the table states it, not checked on the DNA. TRBV1 corresponds to a pseudogene. This CDR3 comprises 14 residues. The CDR3: CTSSPGRERRELFF. DNA for the CDR3: TGCACCAGCAGCCCAGGGCGGGAGCGCCGGGAGCTGTTTTTT.

The V and J genes are TRBV2 and TRBJ2-7; D possibly corresponds to TRBD2 (6 bases). V gave up 8 bases and J gave up 5 bases, with 16 bases separating them. The germline V gene encodes CDR1 SNHLY and CDR2 FYNNEI. This CDR3 has 13 residues. This chain's CDR3 is CASLVGGKDEQYF. The CDR3, as DNA: TGTGCCAGCCTTGTTGGCGGGAAGGACGAGCAGTACTTC.

The CDR3 is CASSFSGQGFRFGSVANEKLFF. In nucleotides, the CDR3 is TGCGCCAGCAGCTTCTCGGGACAGGGTTTTCGATTTGGCTCAGTGGCTAATGAAAAACTGTTTTTT. The chain recombines TRBV5-1 with TRBJ1-4, with TRBD1 matching over 9 bases. The CDR3 has 22 amino acids. Losses at the gene ends were 2 bases for V and 3 bases for J; bases not matched to a gene: 23. Germline-derived CDR1 and CDR2 are SGHRS and YFSETQ.

The chain combines TRBV7-2 with TRBJ1-1; no clear D gene. Germline CDR1 and CDR2: SGHTA and FQGNSA. The CDR3 is made up of 14 amino acids. V gave up 1 base and J gave up 1 base, with 7 bases separating them. Here the CDR3 reads CASSLVRGNTEAFF. CDR3 coding DNA: TGTGCCAGCAGCTTAGTCCGGGGGAACACTGAAGCTTTCTTT.

V and J are TRBV7-2 and TRBJ2-3, with D possibly being TRBD2 (6 bases). The CDR3 has 16 residues. Germline CDR1 SGHTA, CDR2 FQGNSA. The germline V and J ends were trimmed by 0 bases and 0 bases, with 10 bases remaining between them. CDR3 sequence (DNA): TGTGCCAGCAGCTTAGCCGTGGGGGGTAGCACAGATACGCAGTATTTT. Protein: CASSLAVGGSTDTQYF.

As regards this clone: The sample holds other DNA sequences that translate to the same CDR3. The chain has TRBV18 and TRBJ1-2, with TRBD1 matching over 8 bases. The trim removed 2 bases at V and 8 bases at J, leaving 4 bases unmatched. Germline CDR1 and CDR2: KGHSH and LQKENI. This CDR3 region has 13 residues. CDR3 loop: CASSPGQGGGYTF. CDR3 bases: TGTGCCAGCTCACCAGGACAGGGAGGGGGCTACACCTTC.

CDR3 protein: CASSAEINTEAFF. The DNA for the CDR3 is TGTGCCAGCAGTGCTGAGATAAACACTGAAGCTTTCTTT. The chain is built from TRBV2 and TRBJ1-1; D gene uncertain. CDR3 length: 13 amino acids. V lost 4 bases and J 2 bases, leaving 8 bases between the germline ends. Germline V gene data show CDR1 as SNHLY and CDR2 as FYNNEI.

The rearrangement links TRBV9 to TRBJ1-3; D gene uncertain. CDR1 is SGDLS and CDR2 is YYNGEE in the germline V gene. The V gene lost 4 bases and the J gene lost 0 bases, with 11 bases spanning the gap. The CDR3 has 15 residues. The CDR3, as DNA: TGTGCCAGCAGCACAAACAGCGTCTCTGGAAACACCATATATTTT. This sequence encodes CASSTNSVSGNTIYF.

A word on this clone: Its ends do not fully match the called genes, so a read error is possible. J is TRBJ2-2 and V is TRBV6-5, with a possible D match to TRBD2 (5 bases). CDR3 size: 15 residues. The germline CDR1 and CDR2 sequences are MNHEY and SVGAGI. CDR3 in amino acids: CASSQGLMNTGELFF. The CDR3 nucleotides are TGCGCCAGCAGTCAAGGACTCATGAACACCGGGGAGCTGTTTTTT.

The chain joins TRBV29-1 to TRBJ2-3, with 9 bases aligning to TRBD2. In germline, CDR1 is SQVTM, CDR2 ANQGSEA. J was trimmed by 6 bases and V by 1 base; bases with no gene match: 8. The CDR3 loop spans 15 amino acids. In nucleotides, the CDR3 is TGCAGCGTTGAAGTGGCGGGGGGGACCCTGGATACGCAGTATTTT. Its translation is CSVEVAGGTLDTQYF.

This clone came up once. The V call is TRBV28, the J call TRBJ1-5; no definite D call. V was pared by 8 bases and J by 0 bases, with 14 bases between. CDR1 is MDHEN, CDR2 SYDVKM, per germline. The CDR3 totals 15 residues. CDR3: CASAEIRGSNQPQHF. DNA for the CDR3: TGTGCCAGCGCCGAAATACGGGGTAGCAATCAGCCCCAGCATTTT.

The rearrangement uses TRBV5-1 and TRBJ2-7; D remains unclear. Trimming removed 7 bases at V and 8 bases at J, with 16 bases between. Germline V gives CDR1 SGHRS, CDR2 YFSETQ. This CDR3 spans 12 amino acids. The CDR3, as DNA: TGCGCCAGCGCTCCCGGTATGATTCAGCAGTACTTC. It codes for CASAPGMIQQYF. The variable domain in full, completed from reference TRBV5-1 and TRBJ2-7, reads KAGVTQTPRYLIKTRGQQVTLSCSPISGHRSVSWYQQTPGQGLQFLFEYFSETQRNKGNFPGRFSGRQFSNSRSEMNVSTLELGDSALYLCASAPGMIQQYFGPGTRLTVT.

CDR3 in DNA: TGTGCCAGCATTGCCTCCGGCAATCAGCCCCAGCATTTT. Protein: CASIASGNQPQHF. The rearrangement uses TRBV6-1 and TRBJ1-5; no reliable D call. Trimming removed 7 bases from V and 2 bases from J, with 9 bases in between. The CDR3 covers 13 residues. Germline V gene lookup returns CDR1 MNHNS and CDR2 SASEGT.

This chain joins TRBV5-6 and TRBJ2-3, with 10 bases matching TRBD1. V was clipped by 3 bases and J by 5 bases; unmatched bases: 9. From germline, CDR1 is SGHDT and CDR2 YYEEEE. This CDR3 contains 16 residues. CDR3 in amino acids: CASSSGQGPRGDTQYF. CDR3 nucleotide sequence: TGTGCCAGCAGCTCGGGACAGGGGCCGAGAGGAGATACGCAGTATTTT. Looking up the rest from reference TRBV5-6 and TRBJ2-3 gives the full variable domain: DAGVTQSPTHLIKTRGQQVTLRCSPKSGHDTVSWYQQALGQGPQFIFQYYEEEERQRGNFPDRFSGHQFPNYSSELNVNALLLGDSALYLCASSSGQGPRGDTQYFGPGTRLTVL.